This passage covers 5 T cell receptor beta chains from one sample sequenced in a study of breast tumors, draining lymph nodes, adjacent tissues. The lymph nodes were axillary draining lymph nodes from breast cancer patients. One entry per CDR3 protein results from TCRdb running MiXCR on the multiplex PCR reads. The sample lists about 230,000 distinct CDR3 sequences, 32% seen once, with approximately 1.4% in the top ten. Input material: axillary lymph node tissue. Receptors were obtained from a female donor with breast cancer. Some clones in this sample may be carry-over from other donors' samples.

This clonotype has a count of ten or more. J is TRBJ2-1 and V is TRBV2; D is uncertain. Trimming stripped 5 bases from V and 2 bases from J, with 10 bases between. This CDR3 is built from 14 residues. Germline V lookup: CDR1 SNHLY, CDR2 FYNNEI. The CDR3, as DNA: TGTGCCAGCAGTATTGACACGACCTACAATGAGCAGTTCTTC. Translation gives CASSIDTTYNEQFF.

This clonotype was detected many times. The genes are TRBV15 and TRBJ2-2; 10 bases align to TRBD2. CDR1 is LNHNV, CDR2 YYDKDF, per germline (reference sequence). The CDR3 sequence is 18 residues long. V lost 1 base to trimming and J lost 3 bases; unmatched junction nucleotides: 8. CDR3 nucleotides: TGTGCCACCAGCAGAGCCAGCGGGAGGGCCCAAGACACCGGGGAGCTGTTTTTT. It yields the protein CATSRASGRAQDTGELFF.

The CDR3 DNA sequence: TGTGCCAGCAGTCCCTCCGGGGGGGCTATCGGGGAGCTGTTTTTT. It translates to CASSPSGGAIGELFF. The chain employs TRBV6-6 and TRBJ2-2; 8 bases line up with TRBD2. The ends lost 5 bases at V and 7 bases at J; junction bases unmatched: 9. Per germline, CDR1 MNHNY and CDR2 SVGAGI (reference sequence). This CDR3 is built from 15 residues.

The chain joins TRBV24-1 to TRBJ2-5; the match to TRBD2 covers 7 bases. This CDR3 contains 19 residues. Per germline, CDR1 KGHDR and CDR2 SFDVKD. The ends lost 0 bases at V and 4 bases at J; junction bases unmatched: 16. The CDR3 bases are TGTGCCACCAGTGATTTGCATATGGGGGAGGGGTGCCGGGGAGAGACCCAGTACTTC. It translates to CATSDLHMGEGCRGETQYF.

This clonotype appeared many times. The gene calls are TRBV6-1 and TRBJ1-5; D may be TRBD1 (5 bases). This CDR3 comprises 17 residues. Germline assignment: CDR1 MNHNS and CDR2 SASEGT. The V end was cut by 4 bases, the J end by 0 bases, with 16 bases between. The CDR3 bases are TGTGCCAGCAGTGTAAAAGAGGGGCGATATAGCAATCAGCCCCAGCATTTT. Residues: CASSVKEGRYSNQPQHF.